Given below is one TCR beta chain in context. This specimen belongs to a study of blood T cell repertoires in COVID-19. Study summary: Sites across the United States, Italy and Spain contributed samples from acute and convalescent COVID-19. The cDNA or gDNA used as material had been derived from T cells, B-cell-depleted T cells, or PBMCs.

Method: immunoSEQ multiplex PCR; TCRdb's copy keeps in-frame clones and lacks some. The sample holds approximately 150,000 clones, less than 90% seen once. Donors were grouped by their self-reported clinical history. The specimen sequenced was PBMCs or T cells enriched from blood (not recorded which). The origin of this receptor is a human donor with acute COVID-19. The donor label of this sample is uncertain.

The CDR3 DNA follows: TGTGCCAGCAGTTCCGGGACAGGGCCTTTGAATGAGCAGTTCTTC. Translated: CASSSGTGPLNEQFF. The chain employs TRBV2 and TRBJ2-1, with 9 bases that match TRBD1. The CDR3 sequence is 15 residues long. From germline, CDR1 is SNHLY and CDR2 FYNNEI. V dropped 5 bases and J dropped 7; count of bases not matched to a gene: 9.